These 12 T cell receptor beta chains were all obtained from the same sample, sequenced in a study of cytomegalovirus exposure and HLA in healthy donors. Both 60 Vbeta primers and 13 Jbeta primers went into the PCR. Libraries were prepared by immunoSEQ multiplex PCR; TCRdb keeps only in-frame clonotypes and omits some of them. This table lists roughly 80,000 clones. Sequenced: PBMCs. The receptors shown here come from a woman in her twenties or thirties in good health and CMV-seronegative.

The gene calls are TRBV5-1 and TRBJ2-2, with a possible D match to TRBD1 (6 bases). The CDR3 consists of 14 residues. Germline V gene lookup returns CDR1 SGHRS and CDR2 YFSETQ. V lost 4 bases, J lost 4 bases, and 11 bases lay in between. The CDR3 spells CASSRLDSTGELFF. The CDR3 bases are TGCGCCAGCAGCAGATTGGACAGCACCGGGGAGCTGTTTTTT.

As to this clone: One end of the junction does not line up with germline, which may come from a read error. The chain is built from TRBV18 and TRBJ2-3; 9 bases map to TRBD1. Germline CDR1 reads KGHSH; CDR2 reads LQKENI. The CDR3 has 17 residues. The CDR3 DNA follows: TGTGCCAGCTCAACTGGGACAGGGAAACCTAGCACAGATAAGCAGTATTTT. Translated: CASSTGTGKPSTDKQYF.

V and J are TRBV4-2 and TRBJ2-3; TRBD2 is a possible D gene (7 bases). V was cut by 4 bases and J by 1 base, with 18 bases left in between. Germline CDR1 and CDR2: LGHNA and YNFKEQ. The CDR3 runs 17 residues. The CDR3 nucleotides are TGTGCCAGCAGCCCTTCAGGGGACCGGGGGGGCACAGATACGCAGTATTTT. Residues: CASSPSGDRGGTDTQYF.

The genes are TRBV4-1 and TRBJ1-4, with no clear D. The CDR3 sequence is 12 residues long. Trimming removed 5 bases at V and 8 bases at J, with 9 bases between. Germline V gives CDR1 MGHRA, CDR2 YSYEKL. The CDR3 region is CASSWASEKLFF. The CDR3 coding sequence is TGCGCCAGCAGCTGGGCTAGCGAAAAACTGTTTTTT.

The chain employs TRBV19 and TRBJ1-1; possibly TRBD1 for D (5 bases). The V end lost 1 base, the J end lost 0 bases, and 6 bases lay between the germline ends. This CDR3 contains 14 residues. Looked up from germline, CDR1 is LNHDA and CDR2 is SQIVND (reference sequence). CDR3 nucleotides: TGTGCCAGTAGTATAGCAGGGTTGAACACTGAAGCTTTCTTT. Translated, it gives CASSIAGLNTEAFF. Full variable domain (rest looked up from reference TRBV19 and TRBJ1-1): DGGITQSPKYLFRKEGQNVTLSCEQNLNHDAMYWYRQDPGQGLRLIYYSQIVNDFQKGDIAEGYSVSREKKESFPLTVTSAQKNPTAFYLCASSIAGLNTEAFFGQGTRLTVV.

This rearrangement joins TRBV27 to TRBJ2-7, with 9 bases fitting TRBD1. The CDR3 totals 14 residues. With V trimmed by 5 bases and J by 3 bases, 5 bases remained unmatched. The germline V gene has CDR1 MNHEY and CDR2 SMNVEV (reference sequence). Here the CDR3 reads CASSPGQGVYEQYF. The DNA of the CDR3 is TGTGCCAGCAGTCCGGGACAGGGAGTCTACGAGCAGTACTTC.

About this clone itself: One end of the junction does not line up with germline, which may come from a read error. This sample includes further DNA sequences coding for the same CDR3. In DNA, the CDR3 is TGTGCCAGCAGGGACGGCGGGAATTCACCCCTACACTTT. This sequence encodes CASRDGGNSPLHF. The genes are TRBV2 and TRBJ1-6; no definite D call. The CDR3 covers 13 residues. Germline loops: CDR1 SNHLY, CDR2 FYNNEI.

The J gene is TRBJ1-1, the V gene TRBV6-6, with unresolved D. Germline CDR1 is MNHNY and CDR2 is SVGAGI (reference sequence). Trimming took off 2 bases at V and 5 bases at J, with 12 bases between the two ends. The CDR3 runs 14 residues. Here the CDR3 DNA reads TGTGCCAGCAGTTACGGGAGCGGTCTGACTGAAGCTTTCTTT. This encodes CASSYGSGLTEAFF.

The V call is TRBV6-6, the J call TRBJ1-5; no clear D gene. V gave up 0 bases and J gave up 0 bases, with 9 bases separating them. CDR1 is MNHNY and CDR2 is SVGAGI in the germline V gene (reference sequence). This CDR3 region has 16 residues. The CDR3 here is CASSYSRIYSNQPQHF. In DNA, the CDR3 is TGTGCCAGCAGTTACTCGAGAATATATAGCAATCAGCCCCAGCATTTT.

CDR3 sequence reads: CASSPPSRTGYGYTF. CDR3 DNA: TGTGCCAGCTCACCACCGTCCCGGACAGGGTATGGCTACACCTTC. The chain carries TRBV18 and TRBJ1-2; 8 bases are shared with TRBD1. Looked up from germline, CDR1 is KGHSH and CDR2 is LQKENI. The CDR3 is 15 amino acids. V trimming: 0 bases; J trimming: 5 bases; junction bases outside the gene matches: 5.

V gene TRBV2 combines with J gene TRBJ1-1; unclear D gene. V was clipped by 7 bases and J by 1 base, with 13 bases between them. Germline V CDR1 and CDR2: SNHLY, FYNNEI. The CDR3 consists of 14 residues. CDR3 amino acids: CASKERGPNTEAFF. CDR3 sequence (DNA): TGTGCCAGCAAGGAGAGAGGGCCGAACACTGAAGCTTTCTTT.

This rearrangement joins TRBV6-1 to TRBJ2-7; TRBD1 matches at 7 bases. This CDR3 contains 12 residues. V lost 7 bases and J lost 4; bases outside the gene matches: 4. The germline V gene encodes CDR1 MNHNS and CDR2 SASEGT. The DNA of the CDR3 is TGTGCCAGCAAGAGGGGGCCATACGAGCAGTACTTC. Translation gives CASKRGPYEQYF.